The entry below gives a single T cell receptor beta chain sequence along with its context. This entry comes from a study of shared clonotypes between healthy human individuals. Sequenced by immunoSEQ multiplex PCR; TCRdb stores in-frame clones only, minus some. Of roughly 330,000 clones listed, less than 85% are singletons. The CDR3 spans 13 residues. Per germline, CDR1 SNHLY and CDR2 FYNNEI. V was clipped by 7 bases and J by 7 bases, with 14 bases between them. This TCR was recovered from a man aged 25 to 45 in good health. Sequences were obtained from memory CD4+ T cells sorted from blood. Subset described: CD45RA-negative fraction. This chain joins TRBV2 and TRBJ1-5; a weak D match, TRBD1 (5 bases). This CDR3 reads CASTGGLMQPQHF. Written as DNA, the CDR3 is TGTGCCAGCACGGGGGGATTGATGCAGCCCCAGCATTTT. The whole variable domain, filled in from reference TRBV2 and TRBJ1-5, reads EPEVTQTPSHQVTQMGQEVILRCVPISNHLYFYWYRQILGQKVEFLVSFYNNEISEKSEIFDDQFSVERPDGSNFTLKIRSTKLEDSAMYFCASTGGLMQPQHFGDGTRLSIL.